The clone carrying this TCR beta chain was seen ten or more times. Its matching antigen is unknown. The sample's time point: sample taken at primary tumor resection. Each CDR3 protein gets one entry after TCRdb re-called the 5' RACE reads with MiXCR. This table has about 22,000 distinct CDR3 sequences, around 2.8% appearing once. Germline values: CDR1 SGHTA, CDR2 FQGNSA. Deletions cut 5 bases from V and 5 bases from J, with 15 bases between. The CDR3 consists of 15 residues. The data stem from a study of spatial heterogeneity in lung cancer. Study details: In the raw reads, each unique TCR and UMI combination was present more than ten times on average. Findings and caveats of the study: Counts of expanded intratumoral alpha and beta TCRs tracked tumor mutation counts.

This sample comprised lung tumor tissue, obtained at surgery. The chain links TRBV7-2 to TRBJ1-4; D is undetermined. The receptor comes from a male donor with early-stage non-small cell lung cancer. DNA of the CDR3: TGTGCCAGCAGCCGCTGGCGTGCAGAGAATGAAAAACTGTTTTTT. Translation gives CASSRWRAENEKLFF. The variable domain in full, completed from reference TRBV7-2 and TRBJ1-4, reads GAGVSQSPSNKVTEKGKDVELRCDPISGHTALYWYRQSLGQGLEFLIYFQGNSAPDKSGLPSDRFSAERTGGSVSTLTIQRTQQEDSAVYLCASSRWRAENEKLFFGSGTQLSVL.